Presented here are 19 T cell receptor beta chains from one specimen sequenced in a study of blood T cell repertoires in COVID-19. This table comes from immunoSEQ multiplex PCR, and its TCRdb copy is limited to in-frame clones, with some not included. The sample has some 110,000 clones; around 84% are singletons. The specimen was peripheral blood. Receptors were obtained from a woman older than 75 with acute or convalescent COVID-19.

This sequence joins TRBV18 and TRBJ2-2, with 7 bases matching TRBD1. The germline CDR1 and CDR2 sequences are KGHSH and LQKENI. Trimming removed 3 bases from V and 4 bases from J; junction bases left unmatched: 5. This CDR3 contains 15 residues. CDR3 nucleotides: TGTGCCAGCTCACCCCCGGCAGGGGGCACCGGGGAGCTGTTTTTT. Translating gives CASSPPAGGTGELFF.

The V gene is TRBV11-3, the J gene TRBJ2-7; possibly TRBD1 for D (5 bases). The CDR3 is 12 amino acids. The V end was cut by 5 bases, the J end by 3 bases, with 8 bases between. Germline V lookup: CDR1 SGHNT, CDR2 YENEEA. The CDR3 spells CASSKQDYEQYV. CDR3 DNA: TGTGCCAGCAGCAAACAGGACTACGAGCAGTACGTC.

This clone was picked up a small number of times. The J gene is TRBJ2-5, the V gene TRBV5-1, with 11 bases that match TRBD2. The CDR3 is 15 residues long. V shed 7 bases and J 4 bases; nucleotides not matched to a gene: 9. Germline V gene data show CDR1 as SGHRS and CDR2 as YFSETQ. CDR3 DNA: TGCGCCAGCGGACCTAGCGGGGGGCGGGGAGAGACCCAGTACTTC. Protein product: CASGPSGGRGETQYF. The full variable domain, its missing parts supplied by reference TRBV5-1 and TRBJ2-5, is KAGVTQTPRYLIKTRGQQVTLSCSPISGHRSVSWYQQTPGQGLQFLFEYFSETQRNKGNFPGRFSGRQFSNSRSEMNVSTLELGDSALYLCASGPSGGRGETQYFGPGTRLLVL.

The V and J genes are TRBV27 and TRBJ2-6; D might be TRBD2 (6 bases). Germline loops: CDR1 MNHEY, CDR2 SMNVEV (reference sequence). V was trimmed by 5 bases and J by 4 bases, leaving 12 bases between them. The CDR3 is 15 amino acids. The CDR3 sequence: CASSPSGSGANVLTF. CDR3 coding DNA: TGTGCCAGCAGTCCGTCCGGGAGCGGGGCCAACGTCCTGACTTTC. The variable domain in full, with the rest retrieved from reference TRBV27 and TRBJ2-6, is EAQVTQNPRYLITVTGKKLTVTCSQNMNHEYMSWYRQDPGLGLRQIYYSMNVEVTDKGDVPEGYKVSRKEKRNFPLILESPSPNQTSLYFCASSPSGSGANVLTFGAGSRLTVL.

The chain couples TRBV2 to TRBJ1-2, with TRBD1 matching over 9 bases. Unmatched junction bases numbered 9, after V lost 5 bases and J lost 5 bases. This CDR3 comprises 15 residues. Germline V gene lookup returns CDR1 SNHLY and CDR2 FYNNEI. The CDR3 spells CASSRLRTGEYGYTF. The CDR3 bases are TGTGCCAGCAGTCGGCTTCGGACAGGGGAGTATGGCTACACCTTC.

This clone was recorded a few times. V is TRBV3-1 (or the pseudogene TRBV3-2) and J is TRBJ2-4; TRBD1 agrees at 8 bases. CDR1 is LGHDT, CDR2 YNNKEL, per germline (reference sequence). The CDR3 is made up of 18 amino acids. The V segment lost 4 bases and the J segment 8 bases; nucleotides outside the gene matches: 19. CDR3 region: CASSPLPGQGAVPYIQYF. The DNA for the CDR3 is TGTGCCAGCAGCCCTCTCCCCGGACAGGGTGCGGTTCCATACATTCAGTACTTC.

The chain has TRBV5-6 and TRBJ1-1, with D tentatively TRBD1 (5 bases). The CDR3 length is 16 residues. V was shortened by 1 base and J by 0 bases, with 13 bases between the two germline ends. Per germline, CDR1 SGHDT and CDR2 YYEEEE. DNA for the CDR3: TGTGCCAGCAGCTTGCCGGGGAGGGGTATGAACACTGAAGCTTTCTTT. Encoded protein: CASSLPGRGMNTEAFF.

J is TRBJ1-1 and V is TRBV6-5; a possible D gene is TRBD1 (5 bases). The germline gives CDR1 MNHEY, CDR2 SVGAGI. This CDR3 region has 14 residues. The V end lost 4 bases, the J end lost 0 bases, and 9 bases lay between the germline ends. In DNA, the CDR3 is TGTGCCAGCAGTTCGACAGCCTTGAACACTGAAGCTTTCTTT. Translated, it gives CASSSTALNTEAFF.

The table lists this clone with a count of one. This chain uses TRBV7-9 with TRBJ2-1; 9 bases agree with TRBD2. Germline CDR1 is SEHNR and CDR2 is FQNEAQ (reference sequence). This CDR3 region has 15 residues. Trimming removed 1 base from V and 6 bases from J; junction bases left unmatched: 4. The CDR3 loop reads CASSLVASGINEQFF. CDR3 DNA sequence: TGTGCCAGCAGCTTAGTAGCTAGCGGGATCAATGAGCAGTTCTTC.

V is TRBV5-1 and J is TRBJ2-7; 9 nucleotides match TRBD1. V lost 2 bases, J lost 5 bases, and 8 bases stayed unmatched. Germline values: CDR1 SGHRS, CDR2 YFSETQ. The CDR3 contains 15 residues. The chain's CDR3 is CASSFGDRGSHEQYF. The CDR3 nucleotides read TGCGCCAGCAGCTTCGGAGACAGGGGGTCTCACGAGCAGTACTTC.

V usage is TRBV27 and J usage is TRBJ1-4; tentatively, D is TRBD1 (6 bases). The CDR3 is 15 amino acids. CDR1 MNHEY and CDR2 SMNVEV come from the germline V gene (reference sequence). V was trimmed by 4 bases and J by 8 bases, leaving 17 bases between them. This CDR3 is CASSSTTGLGEKLFF. The CDR3 DNA reads TGTGCCAGCAGTTCCACTACAGGGCTCGGCGAAAAACTGTTTTTT.

The chain is built from TRBV7-6 and TRBJ2-3; D unresolved. V was pared by 2 bases and J by 2 bases, with 8 bases between. Germline assignment: CDR1 SGHVS and CDR2 FNYEAQ. The CDR3 runs to 14 residues. The CDR3 region is CASSLRDNTDTQYF. The CDR3 DNA reads as TGTGCCAGCAGCTTACGAGACAACACAGATACGCAGTATTTT.

The V gene is TRBV11-2, the J gene TRBJ2-5; 7 nucleotides match TRBD2. Germline assignment: CDR1 SGHAT and CDR2 FQNNGV. V was pared by 0 bases and J by 2 bases, with 6 bases of the junction left unmatched. This CDR3 has 16 residues. The chain's CDR3 is CASSLDPWGGQETQYF. The CDR3 DNA follows: TGTGCCAGCAGCTTAGATCCGTGGGGGGGTCAAGAGACCCAGTACTTC. Full variable domain (missing parts from reference TRBV11-2 and TRBJ2-5): EAGVAQSPRYKIIEKRQSVAFWCNPISGHATLYWYQQILGQGPKLLIQFQNNGVVDDSQLPKDRFSAERLKGVDSTLKIQPAKLEDSAVYLCASSLDPWGGQETQYFGPGTRLLVL.

The chain combines TRBV5-4 with TRBJ2-7, with unresolved D. V was clipped by 0 bases and J by 1 base, with 11 bases between them. Germline-derived CDR1 and CDR2 are SGHNT and YYREEE (reference sequence). The CDR3 loop spans 15 amino acids. The CDR3 DNA is TGTGCCAGCAGCTTGGCCGTTAGAGGATCCTACGAGCAGTACGTC. Amino acids: CASSLAVRGSYEQYV.

V is TRBV12-3 or TRBV12-4 and J is TRBJ2-3; 7 bases map to TRBD2. There are 12 residues in the CDR3. J was trimmed by 5 bases and V by 5 bases; bases with no gene match: 1. The chain's CDR3 is CASSREVDTQYF. CDR3 sequence (DNA): TGTGCCAGCAGTCGGGAGGTAGATACGCAGTATTTT.

In this sample, this clone turned up a few times. V and J are TRBV28 and TRBJ1-1; TRBD1 aligns across 8 bases. V shed 2 bases and J 3 bases; nucleotides not matched to a gene: 2. Germline CDR1 MDHEN, CDR2 SYDVKM. CDR3 size: 14 residues. As DNA, the CDR3 is TGTGCCAGCAGTTTAGGACAGGGCTACACTGAAGCTTTCTTT. Amino acids: CASSLGQGYTEAFF.

The rearrangement links TRBV2 to TRBJ1-2; 7 bases agree with TRBD1. V lost 6 bases to trimming and J lost 4 bases; unmatched junction nucleotides: 2. In germline, CDR1 is SNHLY, CDR2 FYNNEI. The CDR3 covers 12 residues. The CDR3 DNA sequence: TGTGCCAGCAGAAAGGGGGCCTATGGCTACACCTTC. Translated: CASRKGAYGYTF. Together with reference TRBV2 and TRBJ1-2, the CDR3 gives the full variable domain: EPEVTQTPSHQVTQMGQEVILRCVPISNHLYFYWYRQILGQKVEFLVSFYNNEISEKSEIFDDQFSVERPDGSNFTLKIRSTKLEDSAMYFCASRKGAYGYTFGSGTRLTVV.

The chain combines TRBV14 with TRBJ2-5; 8 nucleotides align to TRBD2. Trimming removed 1 base from V and 4 bases from J; junction bases left unmatched: 8. The germline V gene has CDR1 SGHDN and CDR2 FVKESK. The CDR3 loop spans 16 amino acids. CDR3 amino acids: CASSQVLTGGRETQYF. As DNA, the CDR3 is TGTGCCAGCAGCCAAGTCTTGACGGGAGGGCGAGAGACCCAGTACTTC. Combining the CDR3 with reference TRBV14 and TRBJ2-5 gives the whole variable domain EAGVTQFPSHSVIEKGQTVTLRCDPISGHDNLYWYRRVMGKEIKFLLHFVKESKQDESGMPNNRFLAERTGGTYSTLKVQPAELEDSGVYFCASSQVLTGGRETQYFGPGTRLLVL.

The chain employs TRBV29-1 and TRBJ1-4; D gene unclear. Trimming stripped 6 bases from V and 6 bases from J, with 17 bases between. Per the germline V gene, CDR1 is SQVTM and CDR2 is ANQGSEA. The CDR3 consists of 14 residues. CDR3 bases: TGCAGCGTGTGGACTCCCGAACGGGATGAAAAACTGTTTTTT. This gives the protein CSVWTPERDEKLFF.